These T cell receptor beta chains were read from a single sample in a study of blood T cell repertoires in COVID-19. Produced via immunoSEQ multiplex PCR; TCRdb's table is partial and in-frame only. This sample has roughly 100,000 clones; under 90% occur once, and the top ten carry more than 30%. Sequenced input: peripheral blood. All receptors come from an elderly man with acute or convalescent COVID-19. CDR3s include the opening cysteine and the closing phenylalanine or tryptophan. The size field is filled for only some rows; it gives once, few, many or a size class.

CDR3 protein: CASSVGGSGSSYNEQFF
V gene: TRBV9
clone size: -
J gene: TRBJ2-1

CDR3 protein: CASSTAGGGANEQFF
V gene: TRBV7-2
clone size: -
J gene: TRBJ2-1

CDR3 protein: CAITSARNEKLFF
V gene: TRBV2
clone size: -
J gene: TRBJ1-4

CDR3 protein: CASSTDDRGTYEQYF
V gene: TRBV18
clone size: -
J gene: TRBJ2-7

CDR3 protein: CASSDTSGSRTDTQYF
V gene: TRBV25-1
clone size: -
J gene: TRBJ2-3

CDR3 protein: CASSSTGASEAFF
V gene: TRBV7-3
clone size: -
J gene: TRBJ1-1

CDR3 protein: CASSTAGTGLNEQFF
V gene: TRBV28
clone size: -
J gene: TRBJ2-1

CDR3 protein: CASRTGTGVAFF
V gene: TRBV28
clone size: -
J gene: TRBJ1-1

CDR3 protein: CASSLRLARETQYF
V gene: TRBV28
clone size: -
J gene: TRBJ2-5

CDR3 protein: CASSQDVHSSGNTIYF
V gene: TRBV4-3
clone size: -
J gene: TRBJ1-3

CDR3 protein: CASSWRRGTGGDEKLFF
V gene: TRBV18
clone size: -
J gene: TRBJ1-4

CDR3 protein: CASSTSGQAGGSGANVLTF
V gene: TRBV5-1
clone size: -
J gene: TRBJ2-6

CDR3 protein: CASTSSFPYNEQFF
V gene: TRBV27
clone size: -
J gene: TRBJ2-1

CDR3 protein: CASSQGGQGGTGNTIYF
V gene: TRBV4-3
clone size: -
J gene: TRBJ1-3

CDR3 protein: CASSQIQTPGTSGSYNEQFF
V gene: TRBV6-4
clone size: -
J gene: TRBJ2-1

CDR3 protein: CASSEEGDYGYTF
V gene: TRBV2
clone size: -
J gene: TRBJ1-2

CDR3 protein: CASSRADGRDTQYF
V gene: TRBV3-1/TRBV3-2
clone size: -
J gene: TRBJ2-3

CDR3 protein: CASSQGPRGVGTEAFF
V gene: TRBV4-1
clone size: few
J gene: TRBJ1-1

CDR3 protein: CASSLQENTEAFF
V gene: TRBV7-9
clone size: -
J gene: TRBJ1-1

CDR3 protein: CATSRDNGFESFF
V gene: TRBV15
clone size: -
J gene: TRBJ1-1

CDR3 protein: CASSSGVNTGELFF
V gene: TRBV7-2
clone size: -
J gene: TRBJ2-2

CDR3 protein: CASSFISNYGYTF
V gene: TRBV28
clone size: -
J gene: TRBJ1-2

CDR3 protein: CASSSTGGRDTQYF
V gene: TRBV5-1
clone size: once
J gene: TRBJ2-3

CDR3 protein: CASSLGLTDEQFF
V gene: TRBV5-1
clone size: -
J gene: TRBJ2-1

CDR3 protein: CASSDNRDSAKAFF
V gene: TRBV2
clone size: -
J gene: TRBJ1-1

CDR3 protein: CASRADRAGTGELFF
V gene: TRBV6-4
clone size: -
J gene: TRBJ2-2

CDR3 protein: CSVGLAGTWNEQFF
V gene: TRBV29-1
clone size: -
J gene: TRBJ2-1

CDR3 protein: CASAPRDTIDNEQFF
V gene: TRBV6-5
clone size: -
J gene: TRBJ2-1

CDR3 protein: CASSLAQGNTIYF
V gene: TRBV5-4
clone size: many
J gene: TRBJ1-3

CDR3 protein: CASSPRSADTQYF
V gene: TRBV18
clone size: many
J gene: TRBJ2-3

CDR3 protein: CASRARQLSEAFF
V gene: TRBV6-5
clone size: few
J gene: TRBJ1-1

CDR3 protein: CASRLWASGQSYMNTEAFF
V gene: TRBV7-2
clone size: few
J gene: TRBJ1-1

CDR3 protein: CASSLAAYGYTF
V gene: TRBV19
clone size: -
J gene: TRBJ1-2